The entry below describes one T cell receptor beta chain. The data derive from a study of blood T cell repertoires in COVID-19. About the study: The analysed material was cDNA or gDNA that came from T cells, B-cell-depleted T cells, or PBMCs.

Original processing methods: Estimation of nucleated cell counts relied on the amplification of reference gene primers. Clones were sequenced by immunoSEQ multiplex PCR, and TCRdb holds only the in-frame ones, with some missing. Clone size and the V and J calls come from that table; the DNA yielded D and trimming. The sample holds 70,000 or so clones, roughly 91% seen once. This sequence originates from an elderly woman with active or convalescent COVID-19. Sequenced sample: peripheral blood.

The CDR3 region is CASSFSGGPRGAFF. In DNA, the CDR3 is TGTGCCAGCAGCTTCAGCGGAGGGCCCCGCGGAGCTTTCTTT. The chain is built from TRBV5-6 and TRBJ1-1; D unclear. From germline, CDR1 is SGHDT and CDR2 YYEEEE. The CDR3 loop spans 14 amino acids. The V and J ends lost 2 bases and 10 bases respectively, with 18 bases between them.